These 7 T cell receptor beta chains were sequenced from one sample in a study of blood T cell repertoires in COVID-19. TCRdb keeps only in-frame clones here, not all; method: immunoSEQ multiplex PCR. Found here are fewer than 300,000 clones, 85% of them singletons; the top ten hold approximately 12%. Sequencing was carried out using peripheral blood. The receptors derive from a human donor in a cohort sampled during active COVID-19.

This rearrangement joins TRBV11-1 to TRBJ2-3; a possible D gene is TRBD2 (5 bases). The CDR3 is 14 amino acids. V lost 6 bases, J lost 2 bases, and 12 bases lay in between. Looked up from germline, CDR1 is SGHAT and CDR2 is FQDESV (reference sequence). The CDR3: CASRREGITDTQYF. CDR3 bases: TGTGCCAGCAGACGGGAAGGTATCACAGATACGCAGTATTTT.

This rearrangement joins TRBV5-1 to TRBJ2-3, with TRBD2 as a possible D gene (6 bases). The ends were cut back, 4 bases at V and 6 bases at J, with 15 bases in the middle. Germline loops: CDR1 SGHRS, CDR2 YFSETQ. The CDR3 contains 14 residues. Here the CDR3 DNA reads TGCGCCAGCAGCGGGAGACTAGGTATCGATACGCAGTATTTT. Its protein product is CASSGRLGIDTQYF.

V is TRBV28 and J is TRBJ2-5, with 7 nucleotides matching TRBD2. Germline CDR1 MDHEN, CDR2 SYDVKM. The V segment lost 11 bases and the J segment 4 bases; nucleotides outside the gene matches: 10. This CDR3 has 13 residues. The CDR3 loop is CAGGGLPGETQYF. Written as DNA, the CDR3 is TGTGCCGGGGGAGGGCTTCCGGGAGAGACCCAGTACTTC.

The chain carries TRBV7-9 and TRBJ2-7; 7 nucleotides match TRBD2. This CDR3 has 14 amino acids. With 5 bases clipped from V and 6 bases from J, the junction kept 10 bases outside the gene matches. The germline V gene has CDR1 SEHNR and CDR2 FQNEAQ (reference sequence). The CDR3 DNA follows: TGTGCCAGCAGCGCGAGGACTAGGCCCTCCGAGCAGTACTTC. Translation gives CASSARTRPSEQYF. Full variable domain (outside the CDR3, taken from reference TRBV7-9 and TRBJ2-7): DTGVSQNPRHKITKRGQNVTFRCDPISEHNRLYWYRQTLGQGPEFLTYFQNEAQLEKSRLLSDRFSAERPKGSFSTLEIQRTEQGDSAMYLCASSARTRPSEQYFGPGTRLTVT.

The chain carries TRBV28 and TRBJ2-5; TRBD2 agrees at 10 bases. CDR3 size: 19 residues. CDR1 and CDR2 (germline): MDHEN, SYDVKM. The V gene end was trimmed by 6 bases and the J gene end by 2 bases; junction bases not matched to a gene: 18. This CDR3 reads CASSSMRASGSPRQETQYF. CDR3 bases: TGTGCCAGCAGCTCCATGCGGGCTAGCGGGAGTCCCCGTCAAGAGACCCAGTACTTC.

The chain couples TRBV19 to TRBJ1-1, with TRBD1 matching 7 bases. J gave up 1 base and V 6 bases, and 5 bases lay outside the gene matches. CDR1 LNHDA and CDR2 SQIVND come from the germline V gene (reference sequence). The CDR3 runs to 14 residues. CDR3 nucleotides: TGTGCCAGTAGACAGGGGCCGTGGAACACTGAAGCTTTCTTT. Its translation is CASRQGPWNTEAFF.

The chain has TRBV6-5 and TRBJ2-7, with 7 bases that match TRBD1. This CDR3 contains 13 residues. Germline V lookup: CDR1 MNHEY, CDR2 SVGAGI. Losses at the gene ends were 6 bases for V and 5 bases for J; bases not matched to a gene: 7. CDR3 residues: CASSRDRADEQYF. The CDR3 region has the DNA TGTGCCAGCAGCCGAGACAGGGCTGACGAGCAGTACTTC.